What follows are 22 T cell receptor beta chains derived from one specimen sequenced in a study of blood T cell repertoires in COVID-19. The method was immunoSEQ multiplex PCR; TCRdb's version includes in-frame clones alone and lacks a portion of them. There are more than 85,000 clones in the sample; 65% to 90% occur only once, and 30% to 45% lies in the top ten. Sequenced input: peripheral blood. Receptors originate from a man older than 75 with acute or convalescent COVID-19.

The V call is TRBV6-2 or TRBV6-3, the J call TRBJ1-2; D is ambiguous. CDR3 size: 15 residues. Trimming left V 5 bases short and J 4 bases short, with 17 bases between. Germline lookup yields CDR1 MNHEY and CDR2 SVGEGT. The DNA for the CDR3 is TGTGCCAGCAGTCGAAGCAGTCAGGTGACCTATGGCTACACCTTC. Its protein product is CASSRSSQVTYGYTF.

The V call is TRBV10-3, the J call TRBJ1-3; the D is unclear. CDR1 and CDR2 from the germline V gene are ENHRY and SYGVKD. Trimming shortened V by 7 bases and J by 0 bases, and 10 bases separated the two germline ends. The length of the CDR3 is 14 residues. This CDR3 reads CAINGGSSGNTIYF. Here the CDR3 DNA reads TGTGCCATCAATGGCGGATCCTCTGGAAACACCATATATTTT.

This chain uses TRBV12-3 or TRBV12-4 with TRBJ2-1; a weak D match, TRBD2 (6 bases). Trimming took 9 bases from V and 10 from J, leaving 13 bases between them. The length of the CDR3 is 11 residues. Written as DNA, the CDR3 is TGTGCCAGTAGAAGACTAGGGGAGCAGTTCTTC. Protein: CASRRLGEQFF.

V gene TRBV19 combines with J gene TRBJ1-1; D is possibly TRBD1 (5 bases). CDR1 and CDR2 from the germline V gene are LNHDA and SQIVND (reference sequence). V was pared by 8 bases and J by 6 bases, with 10 bases between. The CDR3 is 11 amino acids. CDR3 nucleotides: TGTGCCAGTTTACAGGCCTCTGAAGCTTTCTTT. Translation: CASLQASEAFF. The variable domain in full, with the rest retrieved from reference TRBV19 and TRBJ1-1, is DGGITQSPKYLFRKEGQNVTLSCEQNLNHDAMYWYRQDPGQGLRLIYYSQIVNDFQKGDIAEGYSVSREKKESFPLTVTSAQKNPTAFYLCASLQASEAFFGQGTRLTVV.

The CDR3 protein is CASSLGTFRDTQYF. The CDR3 DNA sequence: TGTGCCAGCAGTTTAGGGACATTCAGAGATACGCAGTATTTT. The chain is built from TRBV6-5 and TRBJ2-3, with D perhaps matching TRBD1 (6 bases). Germline V gene lookup returns CDR1 MNHEY and CDR2 SVGAGI. V lost 4 bases to trimming and J lost 5 bases, with 13 bases between them. The CDR3 runs to 14 residues.

The chain is built from TRBV19 and TRBJ1-5, with D uncertain. Germline values: CDR1 LNHDA, CDR2 SQIVND (reference sequence). The CDR3 runs to 12 residues. Trimming took off 7 bases at V and 4 bases at J, with 8 bases between the two ends. DNA for the CDR3: TGTGCCAGTACCGCGGGAAATCAGCCCCAGCATTTT. This encodes CASTAGNQPQHF.

The chain links TRBV5-8 to TRBJ1-5, with D possibly being TRBD1 (6 bases). V lost 1 base and J lost 4, with 12 bases in between. The CDR3 consists of 15 residues. Germline-derived CDR1 and CDR2 are SGHTS and YDEGEE. Here the CDR3 DNA reads TGTGCCAGCAGCTTGAACAGGGTGAGGAATCAGCCCCAGCATTTT. Its translation is CASSLNRVRNQPQHF.

V usage is TRBV6-5 and J usage is TRBJ1-2, with 9 bases that match TRBD1. The CDR3 extends over 15 amino acids. J lost 2 bases, V lost 6 bases, and 7 bases had no gene match. Germline CDR1 and CDR2: MNHEY and SVGAGI. The chain's CDR3 is CASRSDRGGNYGYTF. CDR3 in DNA: TGTGCCAGCAGATCGGACAGGGGAGGGAACTATGGCTACACCTTC.

J is TRBJ2-4 and V is TRBV16, with D maybe TRBD1 (6 bases). The CDR3 covers 16 residues. Trimming shortened V by 4 bases and J by 0 bases, and 13 bases separated the two germline ends. The germline V gene encodes CDR1 KGHSY and CDR2 FQNENV. The CDR3 protein is CASSLLQGIAKNIQYF. CDR3 coding DNA: TGTGCCAGCAGCCTACTACAGGGAATAGCCAAAAACATTCAGTACTTC.

Regarding this clone: Other nucleotide sequences in the sample specify the same CDR3. V and J are TRBV10-3 and TRBJ1-1, with TRBD1 identical over 9 bases. The CDR3 has 12 residues. V lost 2 bases, J lost 11 bases, and 3 bases stayed unmatched. The germline gives CDR1 ENHRY, CDR2 SYGVKD. Here the CDR3 DNA reads TGTGCCATCAGTGAGGATGACAGGGGGGCTTTCTTT. Translation gives CAISEDDRGAFF.

The table lists this clone with a few counts. A read error may account for a junction end that differs from germline. The chain has TRBV12-3 or TRBV12-4 and TRBJ2-2; tentatively, D is TRBD1 (7 bases). CDR3 length equals 11 residues. CDR3 nucleotide sequence: TGTGCCAGCAGTTTCGGAAGGCAGGGGGGTTTT. Protein sequence: CASSFGRQGGF.

V gene TRBV18 combines with J gene TRBJ1-1; D is unresolved. V shed 2 bases and J shed 11 bases, with 18 bases lying between them. Germline V gene data show CDR1 as KGHSH and CDR2 as LQKENI. The CDR3 covers 14 residues. The CDR3 loop is CASSPKLPAPGAFF. CDR3 nucleotides: TGTGCCAGCTCACCAAAGTTGCCGGCCCCGGGGGCTTTCTTT.

This rearrangement joins TRBV3-1 (or the pseudogene TRBV3-2) to TRBJ1-6; D is possibly TRBD1 (6 bases). Deletions cut 4 bases from V and 7 bases from J, with 20 bases between. The CDR3 extends over 17 amino acids. CDR1 and CDR2 from the germline V gene are LGHDT and YNNKEL (reference sequence). The CDR3 loop reads CASSRSGGGANNSPLHF. The CDR3 region has the DNA TGTGCCAGCAGCCGAAGCGGCGGGGGCGCGAACAATTCACCCCTCCACTTT.

The chain joins TRBV6-5 to TRBJ2-3; D unresolved. Trimming left V 4 bases short and J 5 bases short, with 16 bases between. This CDR3 has 15 residues. Germline-derived CDR1 and CDR2 are MNHEY and SVGAGI. This CDR3 reads CASSSHERRLDTQYF. CDR3 nucleotide sequence: TGTGCCAGCAGTTCCCATGAACGGCGGTTAGATACGCAGTATTTT.

The V and J genes are TRBV19 and TRBJ1-5, with 9 bases identical to TRBD1. The ends lost 5 bases at V and 7 bases at J; junction bases unmatched: 9. The CDR3 contains 15 residues. The germline V gene has CDR1 LNHDA and CDR2 SQIVND (reference sequence). CDR3 loop: CASSYRQGDRQPQHF. CDR3 nucleotide sequence: TGTGCCAGTAGTTACCGACAGGGGGACAGGCAGCCCCAGCATTTT.

V usage is TRBV7-2 and J usage is TRBJ1-5; possible D gene TRBD1, 6 bases. CDR3 size: 15 residues. Trimming pared 5 bases from V and 5 bases from J, leaving 16 bases between. Germline-derived CDR1 and CDR2 are SGHTA and FQGNSA. The CDR3 nucleotides read TGTGCCAGCAGCCCGGACGGGACACCTTATCAGCCCCAGCATTTT. Its translation is CASSPDGTPYQPQHF.

The chain employs TRBV27 and TRBJ1-6; D uncertain. Trimming pared 2 bases from V and 12 bases from J, leaving 8 bases between. The V gene's germline CDR1 is MNHEY and CDR2 SMNVEV (reference sequence). CDR3 size: 12 residues. CDR3 DNA sequence: TGTGCCAGCAGTTTACTTCTCGGACCCCTCCACTTT. Its translation: CASSLLLGPLHF.

The rearrangement uses TRBV27 and TRBJ1-3; D is unresolved. CDR3 length equals 13 residues. V was pared by 8 bases and J by 0 bases, with 8 bases between. Germline CDR1 is MNHEY and CDR2 is SMNVEV (reference sequence). CDR3 DNA: TGTGCCAGCCGTGGCCTCTCTGGAAACACCATATATTTT. Translated: CASRGLSGNTIYF.

V and J are TRBV2 and TRBJ1-1; 9 bases line up with TRBD1. Unmatched junction bases numbered 9, after V lost 11 bases and J lost 5 bases. The CDR3 runs 13 residues. The germline gives CDR1 SNHLY, CDR2 FYNNEI. The CDR3 here is CAGSNRGRTEAFF. CDR3 bases: TGTGCCGGTTCTAACAGGGGGCGTACTGAAGCTTTCTTT.

This clone has only a few counts. The chain links TRBV15 to TRBJ1-1; 10 bases agree with TRBD1. CDR1 and CDR2 from the germline V gene are LNHNV and YYDKDF (reference sequence). V was pared by 1 base and J by 7 bases, with 21 bases of the junction left unmatched. The CDR3 runs to 20 residues. The CDR3 region is CATSRGAGGQGVRNTREAFF. The CDR3 region has the DNA TGTGCCACCAGCAGAGGGGCGGGAGGACAGGGGGTGCGGAACACTCGTGAAGCTTTCTTT.

This sequence joins TRBV18 and TRBJ2-2; 9 bases align to TRBD1. The CDR3 totals 15 residues. V shed 2 bases and J 5 bases; nucleotides not matched to a gene: 3. Germline V gene sequence: CDR1 KGHSH, CDR2 LQKENI. The CDR3 reads CASSPAGTGTGELFF. CDR3 DNA sequence: TGTGCCAGCTCACCAGCCGGGACAGGGACCGGGGAGCTGTTTTTT.

The gene calls are TRBV5-1 and TRBJ2-1; TRBD1 matches at 8 bases. V shed 2 bases and J 8 bases; nucleotides not matched to a gene: 6. The CDR3 extends over 14 amino acids. Per the germline V gene, CDR1 is SGHRS and CDR2 is YFSETQ. The CDR3 protein is CASSLGQGVDEQFF. In DNA form, the CDR3 reads TGCGCCAGCAGCTTAGGACAGGGCGTTGATGAGCAGTTCTTC. Full variable domain (outside the CDR3, taken from reference TRBV5-1 and TRBJ2-1): KAGVTQTPRYLIKTRGQQVTLSCSPISGHRSVSWYQQTPGQGLQFLFEYFSETQRNKGNFPGRFSGRQFSNSRSEMNVSTLELGDSALYLCASSLGQGVDEQFFGPGTRLTVL.